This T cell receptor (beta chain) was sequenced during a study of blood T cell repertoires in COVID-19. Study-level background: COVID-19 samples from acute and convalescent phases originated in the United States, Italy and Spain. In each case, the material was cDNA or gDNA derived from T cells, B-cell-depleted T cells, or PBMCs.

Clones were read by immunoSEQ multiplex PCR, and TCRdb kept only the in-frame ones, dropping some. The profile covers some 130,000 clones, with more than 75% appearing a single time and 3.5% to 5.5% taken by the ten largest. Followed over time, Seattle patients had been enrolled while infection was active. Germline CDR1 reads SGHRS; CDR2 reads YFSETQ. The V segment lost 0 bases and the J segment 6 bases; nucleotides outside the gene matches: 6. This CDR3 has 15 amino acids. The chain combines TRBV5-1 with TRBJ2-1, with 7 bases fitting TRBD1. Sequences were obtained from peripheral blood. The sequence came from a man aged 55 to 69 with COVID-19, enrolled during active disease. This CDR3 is CASSLEGAEFNEQFF. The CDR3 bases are TGCGCCAGCAGCTTGGAGGGGGCGGAGTTCAATGAGCAGTTCTTC. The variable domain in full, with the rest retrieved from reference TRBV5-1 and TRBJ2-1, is KAGVTQTPRYLIKTRGQQVTLSCSPISGHRSVSWYQQTPGQGLQFLFEYFSETQRNKGNFPGRFSGRQFSNSRSEMNVSTLELGDSALYLCASSLEGAEFNEQFFGPGTRLTVL.